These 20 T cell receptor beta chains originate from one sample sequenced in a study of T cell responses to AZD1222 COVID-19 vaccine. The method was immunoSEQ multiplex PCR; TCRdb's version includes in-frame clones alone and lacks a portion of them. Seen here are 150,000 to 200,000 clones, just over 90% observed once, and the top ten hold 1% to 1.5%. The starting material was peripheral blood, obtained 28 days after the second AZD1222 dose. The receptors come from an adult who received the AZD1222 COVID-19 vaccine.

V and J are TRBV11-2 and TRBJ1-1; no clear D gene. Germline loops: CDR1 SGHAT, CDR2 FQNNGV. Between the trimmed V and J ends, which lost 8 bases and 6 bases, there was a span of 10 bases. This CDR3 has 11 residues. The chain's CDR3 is CASSTDSEAFF. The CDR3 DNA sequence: TGTGCCAGCTCTACGGACTCTGAAGCTTTCTTT.

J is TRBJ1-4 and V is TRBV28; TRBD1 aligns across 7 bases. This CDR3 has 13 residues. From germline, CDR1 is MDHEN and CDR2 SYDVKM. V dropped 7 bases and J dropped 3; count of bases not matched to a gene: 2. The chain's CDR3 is CASTGGSNEKLFF. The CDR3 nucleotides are TGTGCCAGCACAGGGGGATCTAATGAAAAACTGTTTTTT.

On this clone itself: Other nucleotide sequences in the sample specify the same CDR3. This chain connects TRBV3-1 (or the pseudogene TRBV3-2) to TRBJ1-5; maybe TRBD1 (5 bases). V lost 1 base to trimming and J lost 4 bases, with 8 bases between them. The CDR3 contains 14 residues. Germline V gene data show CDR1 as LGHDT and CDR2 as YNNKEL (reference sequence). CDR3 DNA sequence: TGTGCCAGCAGCCAAGGATCAGGGAATCAGCCCCAGCATTTT. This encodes CASSQGSGNQPQHF.

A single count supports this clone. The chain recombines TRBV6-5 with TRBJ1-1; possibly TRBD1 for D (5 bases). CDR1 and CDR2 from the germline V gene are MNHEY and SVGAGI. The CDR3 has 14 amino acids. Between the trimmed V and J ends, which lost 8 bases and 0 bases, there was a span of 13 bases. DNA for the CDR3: TGTGCCAGCGTCGGAGGGGCGGTGAACACTGAAGCTTTCTTT. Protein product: CASVGGAVNTEAFF.

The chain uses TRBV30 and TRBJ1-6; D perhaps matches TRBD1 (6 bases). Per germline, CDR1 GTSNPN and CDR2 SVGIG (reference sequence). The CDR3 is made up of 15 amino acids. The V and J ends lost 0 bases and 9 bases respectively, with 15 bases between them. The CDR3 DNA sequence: TGTGCCTGGAGTGTACAGGGACTGTCGGGTTCACCCCTCCACTTT. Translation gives CAWSVQGLSGSPLHF. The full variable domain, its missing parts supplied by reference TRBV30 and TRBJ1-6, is SQTIHQWPATLVQPVGSPLSLECTVEGTSNPNLYWYRQAAGRGLQLLFYSVGIGQISSEVPQNLSASRPQDRQFILSSKKLLLSDSGFYLCAWSVQGLSGSPLHFGNGTRLTVT.

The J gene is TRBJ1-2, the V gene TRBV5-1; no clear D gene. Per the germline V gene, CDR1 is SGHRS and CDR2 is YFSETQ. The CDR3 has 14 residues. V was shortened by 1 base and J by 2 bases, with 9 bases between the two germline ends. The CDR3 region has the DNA TGCGCCAGCAGCTTGTTTCCGGGAAACTATGGCTACACCTTC. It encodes CASSLFPGNYGYTF.

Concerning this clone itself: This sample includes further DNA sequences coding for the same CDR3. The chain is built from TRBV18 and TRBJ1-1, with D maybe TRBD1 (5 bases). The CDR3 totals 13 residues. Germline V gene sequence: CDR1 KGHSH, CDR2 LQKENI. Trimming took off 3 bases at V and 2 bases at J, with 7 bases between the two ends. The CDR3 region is CASSPQGNTEAFF. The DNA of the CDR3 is TGTGCCAGCTCACCCCAGGGCAACACTGAAGCTTTCTTT.

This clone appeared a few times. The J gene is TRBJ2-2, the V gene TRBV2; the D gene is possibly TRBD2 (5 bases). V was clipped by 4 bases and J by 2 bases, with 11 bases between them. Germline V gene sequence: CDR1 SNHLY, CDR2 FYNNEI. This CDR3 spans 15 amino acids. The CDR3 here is CASSGSTRNTGELFF. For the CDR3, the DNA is TGTGCCAGCAGTGGTAGTACTAGAAACACCGGGGAGCTGTTTTTT.

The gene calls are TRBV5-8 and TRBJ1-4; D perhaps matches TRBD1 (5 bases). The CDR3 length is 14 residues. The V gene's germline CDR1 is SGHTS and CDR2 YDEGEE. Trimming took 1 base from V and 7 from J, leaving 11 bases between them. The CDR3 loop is CASSLIGGREKLFF. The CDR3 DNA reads TGTGCCAGCAGCTTGATCGGGGGTCGTGAAAAACTGTTTTTT.

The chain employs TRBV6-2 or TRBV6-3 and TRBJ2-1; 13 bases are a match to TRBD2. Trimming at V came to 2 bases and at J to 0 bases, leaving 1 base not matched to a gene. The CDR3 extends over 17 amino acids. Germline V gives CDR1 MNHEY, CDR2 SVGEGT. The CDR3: CASSYTSGRASYNEQFF. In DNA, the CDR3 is TGTGCCAGCAGTTACACTAGCGGGAGGGCCTCCTACAATGAGCAGTTCTTC.

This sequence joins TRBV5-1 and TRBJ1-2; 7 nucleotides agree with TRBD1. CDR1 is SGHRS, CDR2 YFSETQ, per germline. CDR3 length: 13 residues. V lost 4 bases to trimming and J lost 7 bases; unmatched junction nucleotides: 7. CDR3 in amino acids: CASSTDREGGYTF. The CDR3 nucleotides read TGCGCCAGCAGCACAGACAGGGAGGGTGGCTACACCTTC.

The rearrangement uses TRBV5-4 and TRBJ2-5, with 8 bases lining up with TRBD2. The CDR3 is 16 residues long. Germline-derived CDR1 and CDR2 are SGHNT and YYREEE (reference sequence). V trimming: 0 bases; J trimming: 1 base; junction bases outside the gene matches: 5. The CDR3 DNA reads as TGTGCCAGCAGCTTGGGCAGCGGGAGTGGCCAAGAGACCCAGTACTTC. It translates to CASSLGSGSGQETQYF.

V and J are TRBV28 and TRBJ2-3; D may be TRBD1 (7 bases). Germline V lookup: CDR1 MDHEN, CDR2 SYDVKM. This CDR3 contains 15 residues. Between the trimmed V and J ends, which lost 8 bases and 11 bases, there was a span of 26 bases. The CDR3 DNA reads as TGTGCCAGCCTCGGGGCAGGGGGGATTTTTTATAGGCAGTATTTT. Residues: CASLGAGGIFYRQYF.

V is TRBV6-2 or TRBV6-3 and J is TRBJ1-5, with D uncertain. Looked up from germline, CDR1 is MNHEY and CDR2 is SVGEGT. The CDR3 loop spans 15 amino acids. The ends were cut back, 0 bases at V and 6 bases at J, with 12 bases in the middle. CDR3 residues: CASSYSGRSGQPQHF. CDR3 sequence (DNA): TGTGCCAGCAGTTACTCGGGCAGGTCGGGTCAGCCCCAGCATTTT.

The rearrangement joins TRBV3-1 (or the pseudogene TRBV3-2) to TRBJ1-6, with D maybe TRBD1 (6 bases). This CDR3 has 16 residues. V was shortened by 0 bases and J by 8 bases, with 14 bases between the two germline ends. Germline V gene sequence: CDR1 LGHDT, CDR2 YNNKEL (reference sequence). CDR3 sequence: CASSQEDGGHYSPLHF. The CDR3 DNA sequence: TGTGCCAGCAGCCAAGAGGACGGGGGACACTATTCACCCCTCCACTTT.

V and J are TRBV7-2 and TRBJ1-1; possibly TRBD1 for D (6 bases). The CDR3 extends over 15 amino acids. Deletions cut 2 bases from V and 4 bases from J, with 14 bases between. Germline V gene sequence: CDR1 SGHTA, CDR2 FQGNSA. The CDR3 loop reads CASSLSGGRGTEAFF. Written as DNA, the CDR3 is TGTGCCAGCAGCTTAAGTGGGGGGCGTGGCACTGAAGCTTTCTTT.

The CDR3 reads CASSRLSQETQYF. In DNA form, the CDR3 reads TGTGCCAGCAGCCGGCTGTCCCAAGAGACCCAGTACTTC. The chain combines TRBV3-1 (or the pseudogene TRBV3-2) with TRBJ2-5; D is undetermined. CDR3 size: 13 residues. The V and J ends lost 4 bases and 1 base respectively, with 7 bases between them. Germline V gene lookup returns CDR1 LGHDT and CDR2 YNNKEL (reference sequence).

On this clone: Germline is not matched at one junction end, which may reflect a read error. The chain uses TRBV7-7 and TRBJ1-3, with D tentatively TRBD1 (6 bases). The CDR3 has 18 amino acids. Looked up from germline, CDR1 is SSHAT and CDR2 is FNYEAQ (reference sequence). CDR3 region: CASSLAGGRLESGNTIYF. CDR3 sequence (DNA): TGTGCTAGCAGCTTAGCGGGGGGCAGGTTGGAGTCTGGAAACACCATATATTTT.

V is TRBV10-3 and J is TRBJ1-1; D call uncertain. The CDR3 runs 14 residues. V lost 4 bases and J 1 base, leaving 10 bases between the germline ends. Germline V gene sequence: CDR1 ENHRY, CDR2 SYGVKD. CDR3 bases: TGTGCCATCAGTGGGGAGACCGCGAACACTGAAGCTTTCTTT. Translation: CAISGETANTEAFF.

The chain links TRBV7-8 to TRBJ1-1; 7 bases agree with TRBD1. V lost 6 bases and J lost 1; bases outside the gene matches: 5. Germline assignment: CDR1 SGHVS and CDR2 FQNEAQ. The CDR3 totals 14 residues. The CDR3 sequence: CASSKDRRNTEAFF. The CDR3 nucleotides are TGTGCCAGCAGTAAGGACAGGAGGAACACTGAAGCTTTCTTT.